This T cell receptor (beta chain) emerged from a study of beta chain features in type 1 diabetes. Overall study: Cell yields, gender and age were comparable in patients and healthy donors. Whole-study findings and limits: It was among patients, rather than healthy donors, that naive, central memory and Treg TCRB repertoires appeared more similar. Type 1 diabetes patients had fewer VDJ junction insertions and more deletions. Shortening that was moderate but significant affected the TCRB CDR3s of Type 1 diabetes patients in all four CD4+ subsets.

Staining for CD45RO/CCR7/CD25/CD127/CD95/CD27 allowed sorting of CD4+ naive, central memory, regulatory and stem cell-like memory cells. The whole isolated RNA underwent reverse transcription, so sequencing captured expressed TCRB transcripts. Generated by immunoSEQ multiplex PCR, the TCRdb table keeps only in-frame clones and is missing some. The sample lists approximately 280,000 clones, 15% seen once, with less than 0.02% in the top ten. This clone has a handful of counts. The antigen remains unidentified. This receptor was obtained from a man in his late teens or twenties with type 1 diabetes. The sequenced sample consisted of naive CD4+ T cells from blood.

The CDR3 loop reads CASSRGGRGTQYF. CDR3 DNA sequence: TGTGCCAGCAGTAGGGGGGGCCGAGGGACCCAGTACTTC. The rearrangement links TRBV2 to TRBJ2-5; possible D gene TRBD2, 7 bases. From germline, CDR1 is SNHLY and CDR2 FYNNEI. V was cut by 5 bases and J by 7 bases, with 14 bases left in between. The CDR3 is 13 residues long.